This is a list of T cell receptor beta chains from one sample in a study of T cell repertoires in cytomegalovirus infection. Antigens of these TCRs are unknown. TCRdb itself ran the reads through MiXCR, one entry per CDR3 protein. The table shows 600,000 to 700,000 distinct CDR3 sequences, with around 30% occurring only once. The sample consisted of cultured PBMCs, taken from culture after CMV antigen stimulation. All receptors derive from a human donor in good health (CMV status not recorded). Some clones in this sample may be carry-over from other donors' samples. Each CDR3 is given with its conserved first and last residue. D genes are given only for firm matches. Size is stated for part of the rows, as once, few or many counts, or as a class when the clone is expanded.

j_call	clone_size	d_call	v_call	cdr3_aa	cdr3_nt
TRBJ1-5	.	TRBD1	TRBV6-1	CASNLGTGVRNQPQHF	TGTGCCAGCAACCTAGGGACAGGGGTGCGCAATCAGCCCCAGCATTTT
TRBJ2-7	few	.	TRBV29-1	CSVADNPYEQYF	TGCAGCGTTGCCGACAACCCCTACGAGCAGTACTTC
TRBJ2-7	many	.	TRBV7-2	CASSSPAPLDEQYF	TGTGCCAGCAGTTCCCCGGCCCCCCTTGACGAGCAGTACTTC
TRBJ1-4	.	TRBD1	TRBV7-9	CASSLALWRQGQSRLFF	TGTGCCAGCAGCTTAGCTCTGTGGAGACAGGGCCAGTCCCGACTGTTTTTT
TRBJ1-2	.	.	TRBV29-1	CSATALANYGYTF	TGCAGCGCGACGGCTTTAGCTAACTATGGCTACACCTTC
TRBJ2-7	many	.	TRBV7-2	CASSDRFEQYF	TGTGCCAGCAGCGACCGATTCGAGCAGTACTTC
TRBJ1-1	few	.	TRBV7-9	CASSQRRETEAFF	TGTGCCAGCAGCCAACGGAGGGAAACTGAAGCTTTCTTT
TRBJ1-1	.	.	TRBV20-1	CSALSGANTEAFF	TGCAGTGCCCTCTCCGGGGCGAACACTGAAGCTTTCTTT
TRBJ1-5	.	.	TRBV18	CASSLRILGTGENQPQHF	TGTGCCAGCTCACTTAGAATTTTGGGAACAGGTGAAAATCAGCCCCAGCATTTT
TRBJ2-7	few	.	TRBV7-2	CASSSVDSGEQYF	TGTGCCAGCAGCTCTGTGGATAGTGGCGAGCAGTACTTC
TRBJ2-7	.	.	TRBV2	CASKGGRTYEQYF	TGTGCCAGCAAGGGGGGGAGGACGTACGAGCAGTACTTC
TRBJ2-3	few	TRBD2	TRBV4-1	CASSRLGLAGGTDTQYF	TGCGCCAGCAGCCGACTGGGACTAGCGGGGGGAACGGATACGCAGTATTTT